The 2 T cell receptor beta chains in this list originate from one sample, sequenced in a study of neurological immune-mediated disorders (dated by TCRdb to about 2019). The library was obtained by 5' RACE. For sequencing, an Illumina HiSeq 2500 was employed. TCRdb reprocessed the public reads (quality trimming at Q25 with fastp, clone calling with MiXCR) and kept in-frame beta chains. Each entry is one CDR3 protein sequence, shown with its most common DNA and genes. The table for this sample lists tens of thousands of distinct CDR3 sequences; about 2.5% of them were counted only once. The ten largest make up 0.9% to 1.4% of the sample. The sequencing input was PBMCs. These receptors all come from a woman aged 30 to 39 with multiple sclerosis.

This clonotype was counted many times. The chain joins TRBV14 to TRBJ1-1; D remains unclear. Germline V gene data show CDR1 as SGHDN and CDR2 as FVKESK. Trimming removed 1 base at V and 6 bases at J, with 12 bases between. The length of the CDR3 is 14 residues. This CDR3 reads CASSQVWETAEAFF. CDR3 nucleotides: TGTGCCAGCAGCCAAGTTTGGGAAACGGCTGAAGCTTTCTTT.

At least ten counts were recorded for this clonotype. V and J are TRBV7-2 and TRBJ2-3; TRBD2 matches at 7 bases. Germline assignment: CDR1 SGHTA and CDR2 FQGNSA. The CDR3 contains 14 residues. V lost 4 bases to trimming and J lost 5 bases; unmatched junction nucleotides: 6. The CDR3 DNA is TGTGCCAGCAGCTCCATGGCGGGAGTAGATACGCAGTATTTT. It yields the protein CASSSMAGVDTQYF.